Following are 15 T cell receptor beta chains from one sample sequenced in a study of blood T cell repertoires in COVID-19. The protocol was immunoSEQ multiplex PCR, while the TCRdb copy is restricted to in-frame clones and leaves out a portion. The table shows 200,000 to 250,000 clones, with more than 75% occurring only once. Sequenced sample: peripheral blood. The receptors come from a man aged 35-49 years with acute or convalescent COVID-19.

The chain couples TRBV9 to TRBJ1-2; tentative D call: TRBD1 (6 bases). V was shortened by 3 bases and J by 3 bases, with 9 bases between the two germline ends. Germline V gene sequence: CDR1 SGDLS, CDR2 YYNGEE. This CDR3 is built from 13 residues. The CDR3 nucleotides are TGTGCCAGCAGCGAGGACAGTGACTATGGCTACACCTTC. Its translation: CASSEDSDYGYTF.

The chain couples TRBV4-1 to TRBJ2-3; D is ambiguous. V lost 1 base, J lost 3 bases, and 11 bases lay in between. CDR1 and CDR2 (germline): MGHRA, YSYEKL. This CDR3 contains 15 residues. As DNA, the CDR3 is TGCGCCAGCAGCCAAGGCCCCAGAGGAACAGATACGCAGTATTTT. Its translation is CASSQGPRGTDTQYF.

The chain couples TRBV7-3 to TRBJ2-3, with 7 bases aligning to TRBD1. This CDR3 is 12 amino acids long. Germline V gene sequence: CDR1 SGHTA, CDR2 FQGTGA. J was trimmed by 11 bases and V by 5 bases; bases with no gene match: 7. CDR3: CASSIETGKQYF. The CDR3 region has the DNA TGTGCCAGCAGCATAGAGACAGGGAAGCAGTATTTT.

J is TRBJ1-5 and V is TRBV18; 11 positions agree with TRBD1. The junction had 4 bases not matched to a gene; V was cut back by 5 bases and J by 7 bases. In germline, CDR1 is KGHSH, CDR2 LQKENI. There are 14 residues in the CDR3. The CDR3 DNA follows: TGTGCCAGCTCATGGACAGGGGGCGACCAGCCCCAGCATTTT. It is translated as CASSWTGGDQPQHF.

This sequence joins TRBV30 and TRBJ2-7, with D possibly TRBD1 on 5 matching bases. The V end lost 1 base, the J end lost 6 bases, and 10 bases lay between the germline ends. The CDR3 extends over 12 amino acids. Germline CDR1 and CDR2: GTSNPN and SVGIG (reference sequence). In DNA, the CDR3 is TGTGCCTGGAGTGCCCAAGGGGCCGAGCAGTACTTC. Encoded protein: CAWSAQGAEQYF. The variable domain in full, with the rest retrieved from reference TRBV30 and TRBJ2-7, is SQTIHQWPATLVQPVGSPLSLECTVEGTSNPNLYWYRQAAGRGLQLLFYSVGIGQISSEVPQNLSASRPQDRQFILSSKKLLLSDSGFYLCAWSAQGAEQYFGPGTRLTVT.

The gene calls are TRBV7-9 and TRBJ1-2; possible D gene TRBD1, 6 bases. Germline CDR1 reads SEHNR; CDR2 reads FQNEAQ (reference sequence). Trimming removed 5 bases from V and 4 bases from J, with 17 bases in between. CDR3 length equals 15 residues. CDR3 sequence: CASSDTNRETYGYTF. CDR3 bases: TGTGCCAGCAGCGATACGAACAGGGAAACCTATGGCTACACCTTC.

V and J are TRBV15 and TRBJ2-1, with 7 nucleotides matching TRBD2. The V gene's germline CDR1 is LNHNV and CDR2 YYDKDF (reference sequence). V dropped 5 bases and J dropped 4; count of bases not matched to a gene: 11. The CDR3 extends over 16 amino acids. CDR3 residues: CATSLRASGTYNEQFF. The DNA of the CDR3 is TGTGCCACCAGCCTACGTGCTAGCGGAACTTACAATGAGCAGTTCTTC.

The CDR3: CASSPEDRIYGYTF. The DNA for the CDR3 is TGTGCCAGCAGTCCGGAGGACAGGATCTATGGCTACACCTTC. The chain couples TRBV6-6 to TRBJ1-2; 7 nucleotides match TRBD1. V was clipped by 5 bases and J by 4 bases; unmatched bases: 7. The CDR3 loop spans 14 amino acids. The germline V gene encodes CDR1 MNHNY and CDR2 SVGAGI (reference sequence).

The rearrangement uses TRBV7-8 and TRBJ2-5, with 7 positions matching TRBD2. The junction had 8 bases not matched to a gene; V was cut back by 0 bases and J by 4 bases. There are 16 residues in the CDR3. In germline, CDR1 is SGHVS, CDR2 FQNEAQ. The CDR3 region is CASSLAISRLAETQYF. In DNA form, the CDR3 reads TGTGCCAGCAGCTTAGCGATCTCGAGACTAGCAGAGACCCAGTACTTC.

This chain joins TRBV3-1 (or the pseudogene TRBV3-2) and TRBJ2-3; unclear D gene. The CDR3 is 14 residues long. The germline V and J ends were trimmed by 0 bases and 4 bases, with 8 bases remaining between them. Germline assignment: CDR1 LGHDT and CDR2 YNNKEL (reference sequence). Here the CDR3 reads CASSQDNGADTQYF. The CDR3 coding sequence is TGTGCCAGCAGCCAAGACAACGGTGCAGATACGCAGTATTTT.

J is TRBJ2-2 and V is TRBV24-1; tentatively, D is TRBD1 (6 bases). Deletions cut 4 bases from V and 5 bases from J, with 13 bases between. Germline assignment: CDR1 KGHDR and CDR2 SFDVKD. The CDR3 contains 15 residues. The CDR3 DNA follows: TGTGCCACCAGTGACAAGGGGACACGGACCGGGGAGCTGTTTTTT. Translated, it gives CATSDKGTRTGELFF.

In its sample, this clone was seen once. The chain combines TRBV7-9 with TRBJ2-2; D remains unclear. The germline V gene has CDR1 SEHNR and CDR2 FQNEAQ (reference sequence). The CDR3 is made up of 13 amino acids. The V end was cut by 2 bases, the J end by 2 bases, with 3 bases between. Here the CDR3 reads CASSLLNTGELFF. Written as DNA, the CDR3 is TGTGCCAGCAGCTTATTAAACACCGGGGAGCTGTTTTTT.

The chain links TRBV7-2 to TRBJ1-2; the D gene is possibly TRBD1 (5 bases). V was shortened by 5 bases and J by 4 bases, with 20 bases between the two germline ends. Germline loops: CDR1 SGHTA, CDR2 FQGNSA. This CDR3 has 16 residues. This CDR3 is CASSPGGQGGFYGYTF. The CDR3 DNA is TGTGCCAGCAGCCCCGGAGGGCAGGGAGGATTCTATGGCTACACCTTC.

V gene TRBV7-9 combines with J gene TRBJ2-3; 9 bases map to TRBD2. This CDR3 has 15 amino acids. With V trimmed by 5 bases and J by 2 bases, 5 bases remained unmatched. Germline lookup yields CDR1 SEHNR and CDR2 FQNEAQ (reference sequence). CDR3 region: CASSLKRGDTDTQYF. DNA of the CDR3: TGTGCCAGCAGCCTCAAGCGGGGGGACACAGATACGCAGTATTTT.

The CDR3 nucleotides are TGTGCCAGCACTATGGACAGGGGCTACAATGAGCAGTTCTTC. Translation gives CASTMDRGYNEQFF. The rearrangement joins TRBV6-5 to TRBJ2-1, with 9 bases fitting TRBD1. Germline CDR1 MNHEY, CDR2 SVGAGI. The ends lost 7 bases at V and 3 bases at J; junction bases unmatched: 4. This CDR3 comprises 14 residues.